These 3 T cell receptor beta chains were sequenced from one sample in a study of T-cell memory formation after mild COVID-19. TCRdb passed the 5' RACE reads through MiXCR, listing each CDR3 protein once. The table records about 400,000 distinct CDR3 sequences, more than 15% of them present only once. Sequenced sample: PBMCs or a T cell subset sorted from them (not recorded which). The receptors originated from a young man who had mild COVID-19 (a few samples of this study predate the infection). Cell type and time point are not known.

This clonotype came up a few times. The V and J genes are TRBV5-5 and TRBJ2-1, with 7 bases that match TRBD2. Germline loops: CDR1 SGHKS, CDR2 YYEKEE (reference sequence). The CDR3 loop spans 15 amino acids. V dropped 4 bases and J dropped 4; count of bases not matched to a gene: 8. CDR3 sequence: CASSLSRGVYNEQFF. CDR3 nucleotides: TGTGCCAGCAGCCTATCCCGGGGGGTTTACAATGAGCAGTTCTTC.

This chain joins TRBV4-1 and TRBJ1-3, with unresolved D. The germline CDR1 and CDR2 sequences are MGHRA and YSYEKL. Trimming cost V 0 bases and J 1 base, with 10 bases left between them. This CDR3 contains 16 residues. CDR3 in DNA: TGCGCCAGCAGCCAAGAACGCGCGCGTTCTGGAAACACCATATATTTT. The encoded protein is CASSQERARSGNTIYF.

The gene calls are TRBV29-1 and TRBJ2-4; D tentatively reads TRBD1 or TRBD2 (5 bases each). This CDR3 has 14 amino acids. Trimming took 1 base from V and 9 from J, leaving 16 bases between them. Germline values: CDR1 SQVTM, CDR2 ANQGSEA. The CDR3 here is CSVEGRDARAIQYF. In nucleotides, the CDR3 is TGCAGCGTTGAAGGCCGGGACGCTAGGGCCATTCAGTACTTC.